Listed here are 32 T cell receptor beta chains from one sample, sequenced in a study of shared T cell receptors in the human thymus. TCRdb's table, derived via immunoSEQ multiplex PCR, lists solely in-frame clones and lacks some. The sample contains about 710,000 clones, 80% to 90% of which appear only once. These records were also assigned to another study, of human thymus T cells.

The sequenced sample consisted of thymocytes. The origin of the receptors is a boy under two years old with a congenital heart defect.

The chain recombines TRBV2 with TRBJ1-4; 9 nucleotides line up with TRBD1. With V trimmed by 6 bases and J by 0 bases, 2 bases remained unmatched. This CDR3 region has 15 residues. The germline CDR1 and CDR2 sequences are SNHLY and FYNNEI. The CDR3: CASRTGGATNEKLFF. CDR3 bases: TGTGCCAGCAGGACAGGGGGAGCAACTAATGAAAAACTGTTTTTT.

In the case of this clone: An end of the junction differs from the germline gene, which may be a read error. The chain couples TRBV29-1 to TRBJ1-4; tentative D call: TRBD1 (5 bases). Germline-derived CDR1 and CDR2 are SQVTM and ANQGSEA. The CDR3 is 13 residues long. The CDR3 region has the DNA TGCAGCGTTGAACAAGCGGGGGGAGAAAAACTGCTTTTT. Encoded protein: CSVEQAGGEKLLF.

The V call is TRBV7-3, the J call TRBJ1-2, with D uncertain. The germline V gene has CDR1 SGHTA and CDR2 FQGTGA. The CDR3 runs 16 residues. Trimming left V 2 bases short and J 1 base short, with 14 bases between. CDR3: CASSLGPSPYNYGYTF. The CDR3 nucleotides are TGTGCCAGCAGCTTAGGCCCGTCGCCTTATAACTATGGCTACACCTTC.

The J gene is TRBJ2-7, the V gene TRBV10-3; 7 nucleotides line up with TRBD2. Germline trimming cut 5 bases from V and 1 base from J; bases unmatched to any gene: 8. Germline V gives CDR1 ENHRY, CDR2 SYGVKD. The CDR3 totals 15 residues. The CDR3 DNA reads as TGTGCCATCAGTCACCGGGACGGGGGGTCCTACGAGCAGTACTTC. It codes for CAISHRDGGSYEQYF.

J is TRBJ2-3 and V is TRBV5-4, with D possibly being TRBD2 (6 bases). V lost 0 bases and J lost 3, with 14 bases in between. Germline CDR1 is SGHNT and CDR2 is YYREEE (reference sequence). The CDR3 covers 16 residues. The CDR3 protein is CASSLGGREETDTQYF. The CDR3 DNA follows: TGTGCCAGCAGCTTGGGTGGCAGGGAGGAGACAGATACGCAGTATTTT. Looking up the rest from reference TRBV5-4 and TRBJ2-3 gives the full variable domain: ETGVTQSPTHLIKTRGQQVTLRCSSQSGHNTVSWYQQALGQGPQFIFQYYREEENGRGNFPPRFSGLQFPNYSSELNVNALELDDSALYLCASSLGGREETDTQYFGPGTRLTVL.

The sample holds a few counts of this clone. The chain employs TRBV19 and TRBJ1-5, with 7 positions matching TRBD1. V lost 3 bases to trimming and J lost 6 bases; unmatched junction nucleotides: 11. The length of the CDR3 is 16 residues. The V gene's germline CDR1 is LNHDA and CDR2 SQIVND (reference sequence). CDR3 nucleotides: TGTGCCAGTAGTATCGGTGAGGGGGCGCGTAGTCAGCCCCAGCATTTT. Amino acid sequence: CASSIGEGARSQPQHF.

This chain joins TRBV7-2 and TRBJ2-7, with D tentatively TRBD2 (7 bases). Germline V gives CDR1 SGHTA, CDR2 FQGNSA. The CDR3 consists of 16 residues. Trimming took off 2 bases at V and 5 bases at J, with 19 bases between the two ends. CDR3 nucleotides: TGTGCCAGCAGCTTAAATGGGGGCGGGAGAGGCAACGAGCAGTACTTC. Translation: CASSLNGGGRGNEQYF.

The chain is built from TRBV5-4 and TRBJ2-3; D is unclear. CDR3 length: 14 amino acids. V shed 2 bases and J shed 0 bases, with 7 bases lying between them. Per germline, CDR1 SGHNT and CDR2 YYREEE (reference sequence). Here the CDR3 DNA reads TGTGCCAGCAGCTTACCCACTAGCACAGATACGCAGTATTTT. Amino acid sequence: CASSLPTSTDTQYF.

This sequence joins TRBV15 and TRBJ2-4; maybe TRBD1 (5 bases). Germline V lookup: CDR1 LNHNV, CDR2 YYDKDF (reference sequence). The CDR3 contains 18 residues. Deletions cut 3 bases from V and 2 bases from J, with 20 bases between. The DNA for the CDR3 is TGTGCCACCAGCAGCCCCGGCGAGGTCCAGGGCTCCAAAAACATTCAGTACTTC. This translates into CATSSPGEVQGSKNIQYF.

This chain joins TRBV7-9 and TRBJ1-5; 7 positions match TRBD1. This CDR3 has 18 residues. Germline CDR1 and CDR2: SEHNR and FQNEAQ (reference sequence). V trimming: 0 bases; J trimming: 0 bases; junction bases outside the gene matches: 8. The CDR3 sequence: CASSLAEDREFSNQPQHF. The CDR3 DNA is TGTGCCAGCAGCTTAGCCGAAGACAGGGAGTTTAGCAATCAGCCCCAGCATTTT.

CDR3 sequence reads: CASSQEWGDPKEETQYF. The CDR3, as DNA: TGCGCCAGCAGCCAAGAGTGGGGGGACCCCAAAGAAGAGACCCAGTACTTC. V and J are TRBV4-3 and TRBJ2-5; D perhaps matches TRBD2 (6 bases). The V gene's germline CDR1 is LGHNA and CDR2 YSLEER. The CDR3 is 17 amino acids. The V gene lost 0 bases and the J gene lost 3 bases, with 17 bases spanning the gap.

CDR3 loop: CASSPPVLRTGANEQFF. In DNA, the CDR3 is TGTGCCAGCTCACCACCTGTTTTGAGGACAGGGGCCAATGAGCAGTTCTTC. V gene TRBV18 combines with J gene TRBJ2-1; 9 bases match TRBD1. CDR1 KGHSH and CDR2 LQKENI come from the germline V gene. V was pared by 0 bases and J by 6 bases, with 9 bases of the junction left unmatched. The CDR3 extends over 17 amino acids.

This clone appeared a few times. V gene TRBV6-1 combines with J gene TRBJ1-5, with no clear D. The germline V and J ends were trimmed by 6 bases and 5 bases, with 14 bases remaining between them. Germline V gives CDR1 MNHNS, CDR2 SASEGT. CDR3 length equals 14 residues. This CDR3 reads CASREADLHQPQHF. CDR3 nucleotides: TGTGCCAGCAGAGAGGCGGACTTACATCAGCCCCAGCATTTT.

This clone was counted a few times. This rearrangement joins TRBV6-5 to TRBJ2-7, with D unclear. The CDR3 loop spans 14 amino acids. Looked up from germline, CDR1 is MNHEY and CDR2 is SVGAGI. Deletions cut 0 bases from V and 1 base from J, with 7 bases between. CDR3 bases: TGTGCCAGCAGTTACTCACGGCGGTCCTACGAGCAGTACTTC. Protein sequence: CASSYSRRSYEQYF.

This chain uses TRBV2 with TRBJ2-2; tentative D call: TRBD1 (6 bases). Trimming stripped 6 bases from V and 1 base from J, with 15 bases between. The germline CDR1 and CDR2 sequences are SNHLY and FYNNEI. CDR3 length: 16 amino acids. The CDR3 loop is CASRNRVLENTGELFF. The CDR3 nucleotides are TGTGCCAGCAGGAACAGGGTTCTGGAGAACACCGGGGAGCTGTTTTTT.

The chain has TRBV7-8 and TRBJ2-2; D ambiguous. This CDR3 is 13 amino acids long. Germline V gene data show CDR1 as SGHVS and CDR2 as FQNEAQ. V lost 2 bases, J lost 6 bases, and 7 bases lay in between. For the CDR3, the DNA is TGTGCCAGCAGCTTACAGTTCCCCGGGGAGCTGTTTTTT. This codes for CASSLQFPGELFF.

The chain recombines TRBV5-5 with TRBJ2-7; possibly TRBD1 for D (6 bases). V lost 4 bases, J lost 3 bases, and 20 bases lay in between. The germline CDR1 and CDR2 sequences are SGHKS and YYEKEE (reference sequence). The CDR3 sequence is 16 residues long. In DNA form, the CDR3 reads TGTGCCAGCAGCCATAATCCGACAGGCTCAAACTACGAGCAGTACTTC. Its translation is CASSHNPTGSNYEQYF.

The J gene is TRBJ2-2, the V gene TRBV15, with a weak D call TRBD1 (6 bases). CDR1 is LNHNV and CDR2 is YYDKDF in the germline V gene (reference sequence). The germline V and J ends were trimmed by 2 bases and 5 bases, with 6 bases remaining between them. The CDR3 extends over 13 amino acids. DNA for the CDR3: TGTGCCACCAGCAGACAGGGGACCGGGGAGCTGTTTTTT. Its translation is CATSRQGTGELFF.

V is TRBV28 and J is TRBJ1-3; no firm D call. From germline, CDR1 is MDHEN and CDR2 SYDVKM. V was clipped by 5 bases and J by 3 bases, with 14 bases between them. This CDR3 is built from 15 residues. CDR3 nucleotide sequence: TGTGCCAGCAGTCTAGAAAGGTTTATTGGAAACACCATATATTTT. Translation gives CASSLERFIGNTIYF.

This clone was seen more than once but under ten times. This chain connects TRBV27 to TRBJ1-4, with TRBD1 matching over 7 bases. CDR1 is MNHEY and CDR2 is SMNVEV in the germline V gene (reference sequence). The J segment lost 11 bases and the V segment lost 4 bases, leaving 10 bases of the junction unmatched. CDR3 length: 14 residues. This CDR3 reads CASSSADRVGKLFF. The CDR3 DNA reads TGTGCCAGCAGTTCCGCCGACAGGGTTGGGAAACTGTTTTTT. The entire variable domain, with the rest obtained from reference TRBV27 and TRBJ1-4, is as follows: EAQVTQNPRYLITVTGKKLTVTCSQNMNHEYMSWYRQDPGLGLRQIYYSMNVEVTDKGDVPEGYKVSRKEKRNFPLILESPSPNQTSLYFCASSSADRVGKLFFGSGTQLSVL.

The V and J genes are TRBV5-1 and TRBJ2-1, with 12 positions matching TRBD1. V shed 4 bases, J shed 6 bases, and the junction held 5 bases outside the gene matches. The CDR3 runs to 15 residues. Germline V gives CDR1 SGHRS, CDR2 YFSETQ. The DNA of the CDR3 is TGCGCCAGCAGCACGGGACAGGGGGCCAGCAATGAGCAGTTCTTC. Its protein product is CASSTGQGASNEQFF.

The chain uses TRBV10-3 and TRBJ1-2; 9 bases fit TRBD1. The V and J ends lost 10 bases and 5 bases, in that order; junction bases with no gene match: 14. Germline CDR1 and CDR2: ENHRY and SYGVKD. This CDR3 contains 15 residues. The CDR3 loop reads CATNNYRGLGYGYTF. The CDR3 coding sequence is TGTGCCACCAACAACTACAGGGGGCTGGGATATGGCTACACCTTC.

This rearrangement joins TRBV6-4 to TRBJ2-1; D uncertain. V dropped 5 bases and J dropped 5 bases, with 13 bases sitting between them. From germline, CDR1 is MRHNA and CDR2 SNTAGT. This CDR3 has 14 amino acids. The CDR3 DNA sequence: TGTGCCAGCAGTCCTGGCGGCCCCAACAATGAGCAGTTCTTC. Translation: CASSPGGPNNEQFF.

Here the CDR3 reads CASSKEGIGRGVYNEQFF. The CDR3 DNA sequence: TGTGCCAGCAGCAAAGAGGGTATCGGGCGGGGGGTCTACAATGAGCAGTTCTTC. The chain combines TRBV11-2 with TRBJ2-1, with 8 bases that match TRBD2. There are 18 residues in the CDR3. From germline, CDR1 is SGHAT and CDR2 FQNNGV. With 5 bases clipped from V and 3 bases from J, the junction kept 15 bases outside the gene matches.

J is TRBJ1-5 and V is TRBV28; D not resolved. Trimming shortened V by 5 bases and J by 0 bases, and 20 bases separated the two germline ends. Germline CDR1 and CDR2: MDHEN and SYDVKM. This CDR3 comprises 18 residues. The CDR3 reads CASSPRQNPEFSNQPQHF. The CDR3 DNA is TGTGCCAGCAGTCCTAGGCAGAATCCAGAATTTAGCAATCAGCCCCAGCATTTT.

Worth noting for this clone: At one of its ends the junction is not consistent with the germline gene, which may arise from a read error. The chain recombines TRBV19 with TRBJ2-7; 7 nucleotides match TRBD1. The CDR3 is made up of 12 amino acids. Germline CDR1 reads LNHDA; CDR2 reads SQIVND (reference sequence). CDR3 residues: CASSAHGTVLFF. For the CDR3, the DNA is TGTGCCAGTAGTGCACACGGGACAGTTCTTTTCTTC.

This rearrangement joins TRBV14 to TRBJ2-2; a possible D gene is TRBD1 (6 bases). CDR1 is SGHDN, CDR2 FVKESK, per germline. The CDR3 contains 16 residues. V lost 5 bases and J lost 2, with 15 bases in between. CDR3 DNA sequence: TGTGCCAGCAGCTTGGGGCGCAGGGGAAACACCGGGGAGCTGTTTTTT. It codes for CASSLGRRGNTGELFF. Supplemented by reference TRBV14 and TRBJ2-2, the full variable domain reads EAGVTQFPSHSVIEKGQTVTLRCDPISGHDNLYWYRRVMGKEIKFLLHFVKESKQDESGMPNNRFLAERTGGTYSTLKVQPAELEDSGVYFCASSLGRRGNTGELFFGEGSRLTVL.

The rearrangement joins TRBV5-6 to TRBJ2-6; tentatively, D is TRBD2 (6 bases). The CDR3 extends over 16 amino acids. The germline gives CDR1 SGHDT, CDR2 YYEEEE. The V end was cut by 2 bases, the J end by 0 bases, with 9 bases between. The CDR3 bases are TGTGCCAGCAGCTTTCGGCGGGGCTCTGGGGCCAACGTCCTGACTTTC. It codes for CASSFRRGSGANVLTF.

V gene TRBV5-1 combines with J gene TRBJ1-3; tentatively, D is TRBD1 (5 bases). Germline V lookup: CDR1 SGHRS, CDR2 YFSETQ. The CDR3 covers 16 residues. Trimming stripped 4 bases from V and 3 bases from J, with 17 bases between. CDR3 coding DNA: TGCGCCAGCAGCATAGACAGTGGATTCTTTGGAAACACCATATATTTT. Translated, it gives CASSIDSGFFGNTIYF.

The J gene is TRBJ1-2, the V gene TRBV28; 7 positions agree with TRBD1. The germline V gene encodes CDR1 MDHEN and CDR2 SYDVKM. The V and J ends lost 6 bases and 1 base, in that order; junction bases with no gene match: 8. The CDR3 totals 15 residues. The DNA for the CDR3 is TGTGCCAGCAGGGGACAGACCCGAGATAACTATGGCTACACCTTC. This sequence encodes CASRGQTRDNYGYTF.

The chain carries TRBV11-3 and TRBJ2-1, with D unresolved. The CDR3 totals 12 residues. Germline V gene sequence: CDR1 SGHNT, CDR2 YENEEA. V was shortened by 3 bases and J by 5 bases, with 5 bases between the two germline ends. This CDR3 is CASSFEDNEQFF. The CDR3 nucleotides read TGTGCCAGCAGCTTTGAGGACAATGAGCAGTTCTTC.

The gene calls are TRBV20-1 and TRBJ1-1; D gene unclear. Trimming cost V 5 bases and J 7 bases, with 8 bases left between them. The CDR3 is made up of 10 amino acids. CDR1 DFQATT and CDR2 SNEGSKA come from the germline V gene (reference sequence). The CDR3 loop reads CSAVRDEAFF. The CDR3 coding sequence is TGCAGTGCTGTTCGCGATGAAGCTTTCTTT.